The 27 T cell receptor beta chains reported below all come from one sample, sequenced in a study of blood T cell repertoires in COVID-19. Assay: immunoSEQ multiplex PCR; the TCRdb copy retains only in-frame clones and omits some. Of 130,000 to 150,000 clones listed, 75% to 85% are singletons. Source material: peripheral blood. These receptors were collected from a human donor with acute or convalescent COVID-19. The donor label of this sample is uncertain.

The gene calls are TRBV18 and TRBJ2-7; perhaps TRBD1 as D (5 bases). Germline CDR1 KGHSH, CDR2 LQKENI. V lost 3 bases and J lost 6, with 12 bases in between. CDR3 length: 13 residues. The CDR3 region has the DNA TGTGCCAGCTCACCCGACAGCTTGGGCGAGCAGTACGTC. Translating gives CASSPDSLGEQYV.

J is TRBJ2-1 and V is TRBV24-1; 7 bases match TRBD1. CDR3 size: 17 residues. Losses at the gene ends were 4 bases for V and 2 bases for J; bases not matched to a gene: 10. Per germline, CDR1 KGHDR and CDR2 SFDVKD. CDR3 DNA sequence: TGTGCCACCAGTGAAGGGTCGGGGACAGCACCCTACAATGAGCAGTTCTTC. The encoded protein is CATSEGSGTAPYNEQFF.

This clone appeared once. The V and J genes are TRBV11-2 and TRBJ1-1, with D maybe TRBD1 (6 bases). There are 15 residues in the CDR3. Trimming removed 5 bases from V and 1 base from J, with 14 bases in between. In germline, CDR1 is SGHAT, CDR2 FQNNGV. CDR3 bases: TGTGCCAGCAGCCCCGAAACAGGGTGGAACACTGAAGCTTTCTTT. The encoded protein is CASSPETGWNTEAFF.

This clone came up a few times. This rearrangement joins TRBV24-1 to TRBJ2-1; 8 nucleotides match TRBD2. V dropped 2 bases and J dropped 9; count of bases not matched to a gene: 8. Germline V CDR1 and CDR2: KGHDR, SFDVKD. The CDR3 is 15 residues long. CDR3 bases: TGTGCCACCAGTGATTGGGATAGCGGGGTGGGTGAGCAGTTCTTC. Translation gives CATSDWDSGVGEQFF.

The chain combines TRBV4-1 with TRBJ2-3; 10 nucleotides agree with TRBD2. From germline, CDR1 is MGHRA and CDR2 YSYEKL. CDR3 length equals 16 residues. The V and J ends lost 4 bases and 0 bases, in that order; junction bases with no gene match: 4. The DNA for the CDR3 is TGCGCCAGCAGCCTCCAACTAGCGGGGAGCACAGATACGCAGTATTTT. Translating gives CASSLQLAGSTDTQYF.

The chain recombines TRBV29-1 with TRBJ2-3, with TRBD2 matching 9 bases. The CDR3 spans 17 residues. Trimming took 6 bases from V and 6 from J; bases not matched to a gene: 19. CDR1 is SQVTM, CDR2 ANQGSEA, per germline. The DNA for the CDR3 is TGCAGCGTCCCGGGGGAGCGGGGGGTCCCGGGTACCGATACGCAGTATTTT. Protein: CSVPGERGVPGTDTQYF.

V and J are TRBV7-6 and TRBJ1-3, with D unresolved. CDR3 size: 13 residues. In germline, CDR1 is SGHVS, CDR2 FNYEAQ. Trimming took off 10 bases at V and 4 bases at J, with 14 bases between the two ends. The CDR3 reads CATARRQGNTIYF. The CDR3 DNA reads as TGTGCCACGGCACGGCGGCAGGGAAACACCATATATTTT.

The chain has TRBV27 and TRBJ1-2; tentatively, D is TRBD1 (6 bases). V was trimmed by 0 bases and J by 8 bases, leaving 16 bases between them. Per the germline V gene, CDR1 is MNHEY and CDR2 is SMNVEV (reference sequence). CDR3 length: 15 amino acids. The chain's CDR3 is CASSLSNRAIFGYTF. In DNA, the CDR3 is TGTGCCAGCAGTTTATCGAACAGGGCAATATTCGGCTACACCTTC.

The CDR3 DNA is TGCGCCAGCAGCCAAGCAGGGGGCCGCAATCAGCCCCAGCATTTT. Protein: CASSQAGGRNQPQHF. The chain couples TRBV4-1 to TRBJ1-5; 8 nucleotides match TRBD1. CDR1 and CDR2 from the germline V gene are MGHRA and YSYEKL. The CDR3 totals 15 residues. The J segment lost 2 bases and the V segment lost 1 base, leaving 1 base of the junction unmatched.

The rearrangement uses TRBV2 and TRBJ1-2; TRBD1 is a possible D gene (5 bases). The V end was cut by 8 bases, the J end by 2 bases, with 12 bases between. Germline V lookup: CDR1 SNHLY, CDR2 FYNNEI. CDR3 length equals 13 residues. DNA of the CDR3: TGTGCCAGCGGCGGACACCAGAACTATGGCTACACCTTC. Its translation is CASGGHQNYGYTF.

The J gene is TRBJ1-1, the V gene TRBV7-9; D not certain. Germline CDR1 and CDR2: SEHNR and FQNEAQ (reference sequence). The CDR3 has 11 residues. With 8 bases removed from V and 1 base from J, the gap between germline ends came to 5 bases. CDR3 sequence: CASGRNTEAFF. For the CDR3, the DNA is TGTGCCAGCGGGAGGAACACTGAAGCTTTCTTT.

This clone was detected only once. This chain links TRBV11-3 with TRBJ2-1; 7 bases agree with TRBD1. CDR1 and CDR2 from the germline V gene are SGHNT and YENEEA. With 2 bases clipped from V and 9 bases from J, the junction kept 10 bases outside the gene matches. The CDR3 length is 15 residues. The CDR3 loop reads CASSLRAGGTGEQFF. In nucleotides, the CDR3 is TGTGCCAGCAGCTTAAGGGCAGGGGGTACTGGTGAGCAGTTCTTC. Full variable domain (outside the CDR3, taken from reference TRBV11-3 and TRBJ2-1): EAGVVQSPRYKIIEKKQPVAFWCNPISGHNTLYWYLQNLGQGPELLIRYENEEAVDDSQLPKDRFSAERLKGVDSTLKIQPAELGDSAVYLCASSLRAGGTGEQFFGPGTRLTVL.

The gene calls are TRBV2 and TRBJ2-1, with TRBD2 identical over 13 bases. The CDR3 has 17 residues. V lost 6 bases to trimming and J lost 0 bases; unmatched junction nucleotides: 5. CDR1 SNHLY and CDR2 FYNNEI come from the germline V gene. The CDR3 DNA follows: TGTGCCAGCAGGACGGGACTAGCGGGGAGCTCCTACAATGAGCAGTTCTTC. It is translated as CASRTGLAGSSYNEQFF.

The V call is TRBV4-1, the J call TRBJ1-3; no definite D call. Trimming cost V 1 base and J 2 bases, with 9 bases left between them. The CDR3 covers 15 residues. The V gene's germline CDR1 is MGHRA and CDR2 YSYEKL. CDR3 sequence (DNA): TGCGCCAGCAGCCAAGGGCCGGGAACTGGAAACACCATATATTTT. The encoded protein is CASSQGPGTGNTIYF.

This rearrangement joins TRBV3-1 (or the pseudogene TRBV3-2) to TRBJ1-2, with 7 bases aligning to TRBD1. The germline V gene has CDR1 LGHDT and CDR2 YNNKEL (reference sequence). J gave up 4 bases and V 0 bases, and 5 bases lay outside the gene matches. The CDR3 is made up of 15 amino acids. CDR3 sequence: CASSQDATGPYGYTF. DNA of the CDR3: TGTGCCAGCAGCCAAGATGCGACAGGGCCCTATGGCTACACCTTC.

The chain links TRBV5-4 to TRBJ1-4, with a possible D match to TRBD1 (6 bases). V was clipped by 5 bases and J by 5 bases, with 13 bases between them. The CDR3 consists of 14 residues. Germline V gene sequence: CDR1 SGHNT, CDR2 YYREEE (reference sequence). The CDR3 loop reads CASSKDRINEKLFF. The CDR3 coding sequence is TGTGCCAGCAGTAAAGACAGGATAAATGAAAAACTGTTTTTT.

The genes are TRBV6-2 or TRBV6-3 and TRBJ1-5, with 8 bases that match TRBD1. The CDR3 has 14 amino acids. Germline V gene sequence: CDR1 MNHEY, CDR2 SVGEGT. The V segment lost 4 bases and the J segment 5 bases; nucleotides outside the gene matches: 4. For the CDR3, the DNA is TGTGCCAGCAGTTGGACAGGGAGTTATCAGCCCCAGCATTTT. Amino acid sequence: CASSWTGSYQPQHF.

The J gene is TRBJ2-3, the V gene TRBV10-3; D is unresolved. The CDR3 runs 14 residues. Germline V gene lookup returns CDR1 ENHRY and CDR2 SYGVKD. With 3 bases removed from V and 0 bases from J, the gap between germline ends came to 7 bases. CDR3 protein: CAISDQVSTDTQYF. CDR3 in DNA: TGTGCCATCAGTGACCAGGTTAGCACAGATACGCAGTATTTT.

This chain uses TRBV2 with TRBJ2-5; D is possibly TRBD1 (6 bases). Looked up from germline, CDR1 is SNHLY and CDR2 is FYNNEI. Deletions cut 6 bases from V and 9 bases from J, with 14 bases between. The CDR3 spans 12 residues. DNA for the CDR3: TGTGCCAGCAGAACAGGGAAAGGGTCCCAGTACTTC. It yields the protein CASRTGKGSQYF.

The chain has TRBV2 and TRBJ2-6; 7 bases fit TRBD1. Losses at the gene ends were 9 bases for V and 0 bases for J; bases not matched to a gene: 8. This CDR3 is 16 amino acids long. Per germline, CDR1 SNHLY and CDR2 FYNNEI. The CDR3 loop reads CARGQAGTSGANVLTF. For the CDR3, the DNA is TGTGCCAGAGGACAGGCTGGCACCTCTGGGGCCAACGTCCTGACTTTC.

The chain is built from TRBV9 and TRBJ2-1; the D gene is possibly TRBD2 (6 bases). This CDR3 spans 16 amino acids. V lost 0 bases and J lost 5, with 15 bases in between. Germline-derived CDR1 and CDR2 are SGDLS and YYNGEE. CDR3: CASSVALRGRDNEQFF. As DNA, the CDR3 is TGTGCCAGCAGCGTAGCTCTGCGGGGTCGGGACAATGAGCAGTTCTTC.

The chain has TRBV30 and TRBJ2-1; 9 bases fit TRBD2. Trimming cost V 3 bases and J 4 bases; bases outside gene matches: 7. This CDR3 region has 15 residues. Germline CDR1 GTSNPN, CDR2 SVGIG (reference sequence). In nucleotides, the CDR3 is TGTGCCTGGAGGCCTCGGACTAGCGAGTACAATGAGCAGTTCTTC. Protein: CAWRPRTSEYNEQFF.

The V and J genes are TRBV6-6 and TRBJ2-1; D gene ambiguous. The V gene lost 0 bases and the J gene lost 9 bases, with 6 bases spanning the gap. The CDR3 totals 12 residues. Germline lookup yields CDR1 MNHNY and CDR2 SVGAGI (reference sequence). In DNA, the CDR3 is TGTGCCAGCAGTTACTCTGAGAGTGAGCAGTTCTTC. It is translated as CASSYSESEQFF.

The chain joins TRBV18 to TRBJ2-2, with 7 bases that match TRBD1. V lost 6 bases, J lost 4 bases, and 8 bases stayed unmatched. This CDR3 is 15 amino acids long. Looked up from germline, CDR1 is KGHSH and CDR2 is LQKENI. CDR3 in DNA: TGTGCCAGCTCCGACCTGACAGGGTCCACCGGGGAGCTGTTTTTT. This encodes CASSDLTGSTGELFF.

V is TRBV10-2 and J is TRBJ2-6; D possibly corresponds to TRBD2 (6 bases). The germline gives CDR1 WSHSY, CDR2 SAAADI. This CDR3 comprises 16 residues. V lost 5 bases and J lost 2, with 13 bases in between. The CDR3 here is CASSSSGGPGANVLTF. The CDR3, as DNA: TGCGCCAGCAGTTCCTCCGGGGGACCTGGGGCCAACGTCCTGACTTTC.

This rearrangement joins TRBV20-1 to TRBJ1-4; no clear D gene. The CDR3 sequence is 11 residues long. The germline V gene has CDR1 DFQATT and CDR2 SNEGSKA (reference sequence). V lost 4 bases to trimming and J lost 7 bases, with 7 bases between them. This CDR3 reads CSAKSGEKLFF. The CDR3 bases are TGCAGTGCTAAGAGCGGTGAAAAACTGTTTTTT.

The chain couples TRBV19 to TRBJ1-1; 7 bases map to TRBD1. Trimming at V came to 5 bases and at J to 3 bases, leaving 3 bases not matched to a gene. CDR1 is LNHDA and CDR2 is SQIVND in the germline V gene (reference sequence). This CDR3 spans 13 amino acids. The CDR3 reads CASSFTGDTEAFF. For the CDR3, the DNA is TGTGCCAGTAGTTTTACAGGGGACACTGAAGCTTTCTTT.